The rows below give T cell receptor beta chains drawn from one sample of a study of blood T cells in healthy people across ages. TCRdb itself ran the 5' RACE reads through MiXCR, one entry per CDR3 protein. This sample has nearly 800,000 distinct CDR3 sequences; about 61% occur once, and the top ten carry roughly 26%. Material for sequencing was blood. The receptor source for this set is a man aged 40-50 years in good health. The CDR3 runs from the conserved cysteine through the conserved F or W. D genes are given only for firm matches. Clone size is given for some rows only: seen once, a few or many times, or a class if the clone is expanded.

>TRBJ2-2|TRBV7-8|few|TRBD2
CASSPPNTRSGLAGGSNTGELFF
TGTGCCAGCAGCCCGCCGAATACTAGATCGGGACTAGCGGGGGGCTCGAACACCGGGGAGCTGTTTTTT
>TRBJ2-3|TRBV10-3|-|-
CAISESTGTQYF
TGTGCCATCAGTGAAAGCACAGGTACGCAGTATTTT
>TRBJ2-7|TRBV6-1|-|TRBD2
CASLRKMAGDALTHNEQYF
TGTGCCAGCTTGCGTAAAATGGCGGGAGACGCATTAACCCACAATGAGCAGTACTTC
>TRBJ2-1|TRBV6-2/TRBV6-3|-|TRBD2
CASSTSGRKDNEQFF
TGTGCCAGCAGTACAAGCGGGAGGAAGGACAATGAGCAGTTCTTC
>TRBJ1-2|TRBV9|-|TRBD1
CASSPRDRGNGGYTF
TGTGCCAGCAGCCCGCGGGACAGGGGTAACGGCGGCTACACCTTC
>TRBJ2-1|TRBV4-2|few|TRBD2
CASGWSGSYNEQFF
TGTGCCAGCGGCTGGAGCGGGAGCTACAATGAGCAGTTCTTC
>TRBJ1-2|TRBV7-8|-|-
CASSLREEYGYTF
TGTGCCAGCAGCTTACGGGAAGAGTATGGCTACACCTTC
>TRBJ2-5|TRBV6-5|few|-
CASSFSHVSGMEETQYF
TGTGCCAGCAGTTTTTCACACGTCTCAGGGATGGAAGAGACCCAGTACTTC
>TRBJ1-4|TRBV4-1|-|TRBD1
CASSLGQGVEKLFF
TGCGCCAGCAGCCTCGGACAGGGGGTTGAAAAACTGTTTTTT
>TRBJ2-1|TRBV5-1|-|TRBD2
CASSFGRLGDEQFF
TGCGCCAGCAGCTTCGGGAGGCTAGGGGATGAGCAGTTCTTC